A single sample gave rise to the 22 T cell receptor beta chains below, sequenced in a study of blood T cell repertoires in COVID-19. Generated by immunoSEQ multiplex PCR, the TCRdb table keeps only in-frame clones and is missing some. Of about 150,000 clones listed, 84% are singletons. The material sequenced was peripheral blood. The source is a man aged 25-45 years with COVID-19, enrolled during active disease.

The V gene is TRBV28, the J gene TRBJ2-7, with TRBD2 identical over 7 bases. The V segment lost 6 bases and the J segment 4 bases; nucleotides outside the gene matches: 12. Germline V gene data show CDR1 as MDHEN and CDR2 as SYDVKM. The CDR3 has 15 amino acids. CDR3 amino acids: CASRPALAGLYEQYF. The CDR3 DNA reads TGTGCCAGCAGGCCCGCTTTAGCGGGCTTATACGAGCAGTACTTC. The full variable domain, rest sourced from reference TRBV28 and TRBJ2-7, is DVKVTQSSRYLVKRTGEKVFLECVQDMDHENMFWYRQDPGLGLRLIYFSYDVKMKEKGDIPEGYSVSREKKERFSLILESASTNQTSMYLCASRPALAGLYEQYFGPGTRLTVT.

This chain uses TRBV7-2 with TRBJ1-2, with D uncertain. Germline V lookup: CDR1 SGHTA, CDR2 FQGNSA. This CDR3 has 14 residues. The germline V and J ends were trimmed by 1 base and 4 bases, with 10 bases remaining between them. CDR3 DNA sequence: TGTGCCAGCAGCTTAGTGCGGCAGAGCTATGGCTACACCTTC. This gives the protein CASSLVRQSYGYTF.

The rearrangement links TRBV10-3 to TRBJ2-1; a possible D gene is TRBD2 (5 bases). Germline assignment: CDR1 ENHRY and CDR2 SYGVKD. Trimming removed 7 bases from V and 5 bases from J, with 12 bases in between. CDR3 length: 13 residues. The CDR3 is CAIKGGLNNEQFF. The CDR3 DNA sequence: TGTGCCATCAAAGGCGGGCTCAACAATGAGCAGTTCTTC.

Concerning this clone itself: One end of the junction fails to match germline, which may point to a read error. The chain recombines TRBV19 with TRBJ1-5; D is unresolved. Per the germline V gene, CDR1 is LNHDA and CDR2 is SQIVND (reference sequence). There are 15 residues in the CDR3. The CDR3 nucleotides read TGTGCCAGTAGTATCTCCCGGTCTAGCCATCAGCCCCAGCATTTT. Translated, it gives CASSISRSSHQPQHF.

J is TRBJ1-5 and V is TRBV3-1 (or the pseudogene TRBV3-2), with D unresolved. The CDR3 totals 14 residues. CDR1 LGHDT and CDR2 YNNKEL come from the germline V gene (reference sequence). V was trimmed by 1 base and J by 9 bases, leaving 13 bases between them. DNA for the CDR3: TGTGCCAGCAGCCAAGCAACCATAGCACGGCCCCAGCATTTT. It specifies CASSQATIARPQHF.

The table lists this clone with a count of one. J is TRBJ2-4 and V is TRBV19; 7 bases fit TRBD1. The junction had 8 bases not matched to a gene; V was cut back by 6 bases and J by 9 bases. CDR1 is LNHDA and CDR2 is SQIVND in the germline V gene (reference sequence). CDR3 length: 13 residues. The CDR3 nucleotides read TGTGCCAGTAGCTTGGGACAGCTCGGCATTCAGTACTTC. This translates into CASSLGQLGIQYF.

V gene TRBV5-4 combines with J gene TRBJ2-2; the D gene is possibly TRBD1 (5 bases). CDR3 length: 16 residues. The germline V gene has CDR1 SGHNT and CDR2 YYREEE (reference sequence). Trimming shortened V by 3 bases and J by 0 bases, and 12 bases separated the two germline ends. The CDR3 DNA reads TGTGCCAGCAGCTCCGGACATCACGCGAACACCGGGGAGCTGTTTTTT. It codes for CASSSGHHANTGELFF.

This sequence joins TRBV15 and TRBJ1-1; no reliable D call. This CDR3 is 14 amino acids long. Trimming left V 0 bases short and J 4 bases short, with 9 bases between. From germline, CDR1 is LNHNV and CDR2 YYDKDF (reference sequence). The CDR3 sequence: CATSRDLGVTEAFF. The CDR3 DNA is TGTGCCACCAGCAGAGATCTGGGAGTCACTGAAGCTTTCTTT.

The rearrangement joins TRBV28 to TRBJ2-7, with 9 nucleotides matching TRBD1. V gave up 7 bases and J gave up 6 bases; unmatched junction bases: 10. The CDR3 is made up of 14 amino acids. The germline V gene has CDR1 MDHEN and CDR2 SYDVKM. The chain's CDR3 is CASMGGTGRVEQYF. The DNA of the CDR3 is TGTGCCAGCATGGGCGGGACAGGGAGGGTCGAGCAGTACTTC.

This clone came up once. The chain employs TRBV9 and TRBJ1-1; weak D call: TRBD1 (6 bases). Germline CDR1 SGDLS, CDR2 YYNGEE. Trimming left V 3 bases short and J 1 base short, with 10 bases between. The CDR3 is 14 residues long. The chain's CDR3 is CASSDSRGNTEAFF. DNA for the CDR3: TGTGCCAGCAGCGATAGCAGGGGGAACACTGAAGCTTTCTTT.

The sample holds one count of this clone. The chain recombines TRBV2 with TRBJ2-2; TRBD2 aligns across 13 bases. The germline V gene encodes CDR1 SNHLY and CDR2 FYNNEI. V was pared by 10 bases and J by 8 bases, with 7 bases of the junction left unmatched. The CDR3 spans 14 residues. The CDR3 loop reads CATQGTSGMGELFF. The CDR3 DNA reads TGTGCCACCCAGGGGACTAGCGGGATGGGGGAGCTGTTTTTT.

The J gene is TRBJ1-2, the V gene TRBV30, with 7 bases identical to TRBD1. This CDR3 region has 12 residues. After removal of 8 bases from V and 7 bases from J, the junction contained 10 bases not matched to a gene. CDR1 and CDR2 from the germline V gene are GTSNPN and SVGIG (reference sequence). For the CDR3, the DNA is TGTGCCGGGAAGACAGGGATCAGTGGCTACACCTTC. It is translated as CAGKTGISGYTF.

This sequence joins TRBV28 and TRBJ2-3; D may be TRBD1 (6 bases). The V end lost 4 bases, the J end lost 0 bases, and 14 bases lay between the germline ends. The CDR3 consists of 16 residues. CDR1 is MDHEN, CDR2 SYDVKM, per germline. The DNA of the CDR3 is TGTGCCAGCAGTTGGGGACCCGGGACAAGCACAGATACGCAGTATTTT. It yields the protein CASSWGPGTSTDTQYF.

The CDR3 sequence is CASSWQDMNTEAFF. The CDR3, as DNA: TGCGCCAGCAGCTGGCAGGACATGAACACTGAAGCTTTCTTT. The gene calls are TRBV5-1 and TRBJ1-1; a weak D match, TRBD1 (5 bases). Trimming pared 3 bases from V and 0 bases from J, leaving 9 bases between. Germline assignment: CDR1 SGHRS and CDR2 YFSETQ. The CDR3 spans 14 residues.

This clone was counted between two and nine times. The CDR3 loop is CSAASDRLLYNEQFF. The CDR3 nucleotides are TGCAGCGCTGCCTCGGACAGGTTACTTTACAATGAGCAGTTCTTC. The gene calls are TRBV29-1 and TRBJ2-1; TRBD1 aligns across 7 bases. J gave up 4 bases and V 7 bases, and 13 bases lay outside the gene matches. Germline values: CDR1 SQVTM, CDR2 ANQGSEA. The CDR3 is made up of 15 amino acids.

The chain uses TRBV9 and TRBJ1-2, with 7 bases lining up with TRBD1. Germline assignment: CDR1 SGDLS and CDR2 YYNGEE. The CDR3 length is 12 residues. The ends lost 7 bases at V and 8 bases at J; junction bases unmatched: 8. CDR3 bases: TGTGCCAGCGGAACTACAGGGGACGGCTACACCTTC. This sequence encodes CASGTTGDGYTF.

The chain recombines TRBV6-2 or TRBV6-3 with TRBJ2-3, with 8 bases matching TRBD2. CDR1 and CDR2 (germline): MNHEY, SVGEGT. The CDR3 runs 16 residues. V shed 5 bases, J shed 3 bases, and the junction held 10 bases outside the gene matches. The CDR3 loop is CASSHPLTGGTDTQYF. The CDR3 nucleotides are TGTGCCAGCAGTCACCCCCTGACGGGAGGGACAGATACGCAGTATTTT.

The chain uses TRBV28 and TRBJ1-2, with D possibly TRBD1 on 6 matching bases. Germline V gene sequence: CDR1 MDHEN, CDR2 SYDVKM. The CDR3 extends over 13 amino acids. V was trimmed by 3 bases and J by 4 bases, leaving 9 bases between them. CDR3 sequence reads: CASSLMGAYGYTF. CDR3 DNA: TGTGCCAGCAGTTTGATGGGGGCCTATGGCTACACCTTC.

The V and J genes are TRBV27 and TRBJ1-5; 7 nucleotides align to TRBD1. CDR1 and CDR2 from the germline V gene are MNHEY and SMNVEV (reference sequence). J gave up 4 bases and V 4 bases, and 10 bases lay outside the gene matches. This CDR3 region has 16 residues. In nucleotides, the CDR3 is TGTGCCAGCAGTTCTCTGGACAGGAACATAAATCAGCCCCAGCATTTT. Translation gives CASSSLDRNINQPQHF.

The chain has TRBV20-1 and TRBJ2-7, with D tentatively TRBD1 (5 bases). V lost 4 bases and J lost 5, with 9 bases in between. This CDR3 spans 11 amino acids. Germline V gene sequence: CDR1 DFQATT, CDR2 SNEGSKA (reference sequence). In nucleotides, the CDR3 is TGCAGTGCTACAGAGGACAACGAGCAGTACTTC. Protein sequence: CSATEDNEQYF.

The chain combines TRBV3-1 (or the pseudogene TRBV3-2) with TRBJ2-2, with 7 bases matching TRBD1. Looked up from germline, CDR1 is LGHDT and CDR2 is YNNKEL (reference sequence). V gave up 6 bases and J gave up 8 bases; unmatched junction bases: 6. The CDR3 covers 13 residues. CDR3 amino acids: CASRKTGAGELFF. The CDR3 DNA is TGTGCCAGCAGAAAAACAGGGGCAGGGGAGCTGTTTTTT.

The chain uses TRBV29-1 and TRBJ1-1, with 7 bases aligning to TRBD1. CDR1 SQVTM and CDR2 ANQGSEA come from the germline V gene. V lost 2 bases and J lost 5; bases outside the gene matches: 5. The CDR3 extends over 13 amino acids. The CDR3 spells CSVERQGATEAFF. The CDR3 coding sequence is TGCAGCGTTGAACGACAGGGCGCAACTGAAGCTTTCTTT. The complete variable domain, with remaining parts taken from reference TRBV29-1 and TRBJ1-1, reads SAVISQKPSRDICQRGTSLTIQCQVDSQVTMMFWYRQQPGQSLTLIATANQGSEATYESGFVIDKFPISRPNLTFSTLTVSNMSPEDSSIYLCSVERQGATEAFFGQGTRLTVV.